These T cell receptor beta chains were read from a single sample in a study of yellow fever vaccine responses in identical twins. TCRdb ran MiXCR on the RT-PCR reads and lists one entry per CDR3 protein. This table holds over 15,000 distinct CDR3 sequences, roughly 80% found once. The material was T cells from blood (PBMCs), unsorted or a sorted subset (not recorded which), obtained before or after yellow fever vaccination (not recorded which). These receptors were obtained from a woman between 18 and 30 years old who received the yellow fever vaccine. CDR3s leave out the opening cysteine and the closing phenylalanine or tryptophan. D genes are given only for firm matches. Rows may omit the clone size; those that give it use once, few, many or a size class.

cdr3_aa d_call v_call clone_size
ASSSHTDTQY . TRBV11-2 .
ASSQAKDSYEQY . TRBV5-5 .
ATSSATGYEQY TRBD1 TRBV15 .
SVLGQGLAGTDTQY TRBD2 TRBV29-1 .
SVEFLRESSHEQY . TRBV29-1 .
ASTLPPGGPQH TRBD1 TRBV28 .
ASSMSLSYEQY . TRBV7-2 .
ASSRLAGWGNNEQF TRBD2 TRBV14 .
ASKTNGGSSYNEQF TRBD2 TRBV5-1 .
ASSYRAGLGFKNEQY TRBD2 TRBV6-5 .
ASSQDLTATGTQY . TRBV3-1 .
ARSLFETQY . TRBV28 once
ASSDRADTEAF TRBD1 TRBV25-1 once
ASSQDRVHEQF TRBD1 TRBV4-2 .
ASSGGSSYEQY . TRBV7-8 .
ASSKAVNEQF . TRBV21-1 .
ASSSDLGSYNEQF . TRBV5-1 .
ASSNGVSSYNSPLH . TRBV7-9 once
ASSPLEALTQH . TRBV28 .
ASSLDSGLQETQY . TRBV11-1 .
ASSGTGDSYEQY TRBD1 TRBV13 .
ASSGEGLAKNIQY . TRBV2 .
SAREWISYEQY . TRBV20-1 .
ASSEKGDRFSSFNSPLH . TRBV10-1 .
ASMGTSGKFEQF . TRBV2 few
SASTGYKGTEAF TRBD1 TRBV29-1 .
SANYNEQF . TRBV29-1 .
ASSPFTFLVRKQF . TRBV23-1 .
ASSQSPGLADTQY . TRBV4-2 .
ASSREGATEAF TRBD1 TRBV7-9 once
ASKVDFSNQPQH . TRBV27 few
ASSLPGNGNTEAF . TRBV7-9 few
ASSLGLTYEQY . TRBV5-5 .
ASGGDVLGEQF . TRBV12-5 .
ASSQTQPGYQPQH . TRBV6-2/TRBV6-3 few
ASSSGQGVNEQF TRBD1 TRBV11-3 .
ATSDNGPYEQY . TRBV24-1 .
ASIPPRSPSSYEQY . TRBV10-1 .
SVEDRNNEQF TRBD1 TRBV29-1 .
ASTIAGVSYNEQF . TRBV5-4 .
ASSQREGLGHEQY TRBD2 TRBV4-3 few
ASTSPGSFNEKLF . TRBV2 .
SVGAGGPGGELF TRBD2 TRBV29-1 .
SVVRDEQY . TRBV29-1 once
AISGTGYPNEQF TRBD1 TRBV10-3 few
SARDPVFLPTYNEQF . TRBV20-1 .
ASSDDLPRGDTQY . TRBV2 few
ASSLGDSGSLLQY . TRBV5-4 .
ASSPTRDRNNYGYT TRBD1 TRBV4-1 .
SAALVIAKNIQY . TRBV20-1 .
ASSSEDRAYEQY TRBD1 TRBV5-1 .
ASGPPGSYEQY . TRBV11-3 .
SVVGGNTGELF . TRBV29-1 .
ASSPDQGPYEQY . TRBV11-1 .